This is a list of T cell receptor beta chains from one sample in a study of OX40 agonist ivuxolimab in advanced cancers. The protocol was immunoSEQ multiplex PCR, while the TCRdb copy is restricted to in-frame clones and leaves out a portion. The sample lists 60,000 to 80,000 clones; 80% to 90% were seen once. This specimen consisted of CD4+ or CD8+ T cells sorted from blood, obtained in a trial of the OX40 agonist ivuxolimab. These receptors were obtained from an adult with an advanced solid tumor such as melanoma, head and neck, liver or kidney cancer. The CDR3 runs from the conserved cysteine through the conserved F or W. Each record gives: V gene, J gene, clone size, CDR3 protein. Rows give clone size only sometimes, using once, few, many, or a class for an expanded clone.

v_gene: TRBV18
j_gene: TRBJ2-7
abundance: -
CDR3aa: CASSPGTGAYEQYF

v_gene: TRBV18
j_gene: TRBJ1-2
abundance: -
CDR3aa: CASSPRGTTPTNYGYTF

v_gene: TRBV5-4
j_gene: TRBJ2-5
abundance: -
CDR3aa: CASSLGDTKGETQYF

v_gene: TRBV5-3
j_gene: TRBJ1-5
abundance: -
CDR3aa: CARSPPAADQPQHF

v_gene: TRBV5-6
j_gene: TRBJ2-2
abundance: -
CDR3aa: CASSFRGAGGELFF

v_gene: TRBV19
j_gene: TRBJ2-3
abundance: -
CDR3aa: CASSHTQGLRSLSSTDTQYF

v_gene: TRBV6-1
j_gene: TRBJ1-5
abundance: -
CDR3aa: CASSEAWTNQPQHF

v_gene: TRBV7-8
j_gene: TRBJ1-5
abundance: -
CDR3aa: CASSLQGASRPQHF

v_gene: TRBV10-3
j_gene: TRBJ2-1
abundance: once
CDR3aa: CAISDRAVNEQFF

v_gene: TRBV4-3
j_gene: TRBJ1-3
abundance: few
CDR3aa: CASSQDLIDSRANGNTIYF

v_gene: TRBV11-3
j_gene: TRBJ1-1
abundance: -
CDR3aa: CASSPRDRRPNTEAFF

v_gene: TRBV19
j_gene: TRBJ2-4
abundance: -
CDR3aa: CASSINRSTPRRGIQYF